A single T cell receptor (beta chain) is shown here with its context. TCRdb itself ran the 5' RACE reads through MiXCR, one entry per CDR3 protein. Of roughly 110,000 distinct CDR3 sequences listed, over 13% are singletons. This sample stems from a study of T-cell memory formation after mild COVID-19. V gave up 0 bases and J gave up 2 bases, with 10 bases separating them. The CDR3 contains 15 residues. CDR1 and CDR2 (germline): MNHEY, SVGAGI. J is TRBJ2-5 and V is TRBV6-5; no clear D gene. The sequence was obtained from a man between 18 and 35 years old who had mild COVID-19 (a few samples of this study predate the infection). Cell type and time point are not known. The sequencing sample was made of PBMCs or a T cell subset sorted from them (not recorded which). The CDR3 loop is CASSYSQTIQETQYF. In nucleotides, the CDR3 is TGTGCCAGCAGTTACTCGCAGACGATTCAAGAGACCCAGTACTTC.